Detailed here is one TCR beta chain. Clones were sequenced by immunoSEQ multiplex PCR, and TCRdb holds only the in-frame ones, with some missing. The sample consists of about 240,000 clones, around 85% of them appearing once. This CDR3 comprises 18 residues. The V and J ends lost 4 bases and 0 bases, in that order; junction bases with no gene match: 9. The V gene's germline CDR1 is SGHRS and CDR2 YFSETQ. This entry comes from a study of blood T cell repertoires in COVID-19. Study in general: In each case, the material was cDNA or gDNA derived from T cells, B-cell-depleted T cells, or PBMCs.

The rearrangement links TRBV5-1 to TRBJ2-2; 10 nucleotides match TRBD2. This TCR was sampled from a man between 60 and 75 years old with acute or convalescent COVID-19. Material: peripheral blood. CDR3 sequence: CASSTRTSGLANTGELFF. The CDR3 DNA reads TGCGCCAGCAGCACCCGGACTAGCGGACTTGCGAACACCGGGGAGCTGTTTTTT.